The 7 T cell receptor beta chains reported below all come from one sample, sequenced in a study of identical twins. TCRdb reanalysed the 5' RACE reads using MiXCR and keeps one entry per CDR3 protein. The table includes fewer than 250,000 distinct CDR3 sequences, approximately 7.3% detected once. These data also formed part of another study, on yellow fever vaccine responses in identical twins.

The sample comprised CD8+ T cells sorted from blood. Receptors were obtained from a woman in her late teens or twenties in good health.

The V and J genes are TRBV27 and TRBJ2-5; 7 nucleotides match TRBD2. This CDR3 has 13 residues. The V segment lost 6 bases and the J segment 4 bases; nucleotides outside the gene matches: 5. CDR1 MNHEY and CDR2 SMNVEV come from the germline V gene (reference sequence). CDR3 sequence (DNA): TGTGCCAGCAGCCCGCCGGGGGGAGAGACCCAGTACTTC. It yields the protein CASSPPGGETQYF.

At least ten counts were recorded for this clonotype. The rearrangement links TRBV20-1 to TRBJ1-2; tentative D call: TRBD1 (5 bases). CDR3 length: 15 amino acids. Germline V gene sequence: CDR1 DFQATT, CDR2 SNEGSKA (reference sequence). V was cut by 7 bases and J by 0 bases, with 18 bases left in between. The CDR3 sequence is CSGDLRGESNYGYTF. Written as DNA, the CDR3 is TGCAGTGGGGACTTGCGAGGGGAGTCTAACTATGGCTACACCTTC.

CDR3 DNA sequence: TGTGCCAGTACCCCGGGACACGGGCTCGGAAACACTGAAGCTTTCTTT. Amino acid sequence: CASTPGHGLGNTEAFF. The chain carries TRBV19 and TRBJ1-1, with a possible D match to TRBD1 (6 bases). V lost 7 bases and J 2 bases, leaving 20 bases between the germline ends. The V gene's germline CDR1 is LNHDA and CDR2 SQIVND (reference sequence). The CDR3 is made up of 16 amino acids. Together with reference TRBV19 and TRBJ1-1, the CDR3 gives the full variable domain: DGGITQSPKYLFRKEGQNVTLSCEQNLNHDAMYWYRQDPGQGLRLIYYSQIVNDFQKGDIAEGYSVSREKKESFPLTVTSAQKNPTAFYLCASTPGHGLGNTEAFFGQGTRLTVV.

This clonotype was seen at least ten times. The chain carries TRBV5-5 and TRBJ2-5; 8 nucleotides match TRBD1. The CDR3 is 14 amino acids. The junction had 10 bases not matched to a gene; V was cut back by 7 bases and J by 5 bases. Germline CDR1 reads SGHKS; CDR2 reads YYEKEE (reference sequence). CDR3 coding DNA: TGTGCCAGCCTGCAGGGGGCAGTTAGGGAGACCCAGTACTTC. Its translation: CASLQGAVRETQYF.

This clonotype came up a few times. V and J are TRBV20-1 and TRBJ2-7; D unclear. Looked up from germline, CDR1 is DFQATT and CDR2 is SNEGSKA (reference sequence). Between the trimmed V and J ends, which lost 0 bases and 4 bases, there was a span of 10 bases. The CDR3 consists of 13 residues. The CDR3 nucleotides read TGCAGTGCTAGAGAAATCGGACGATACGAGCAGTACGTC. Translated: CSAREIGRYEQYV.

This clonotype was seen at least ten times. This could be a read error, since a much larger clone is one nucleotide away. The chain recombines TRBV7-8 with TRBJ2-7; TRBD1 agrees at 10 bases. Germline V gene sequence: CDR1 SGHVS, CDR2 FQNEAQ. Unmatched junction bases numbered 5, after V lost 5 bases and J lost 4 bases. This CDR3 region has 14 residues. This CDR3 reads CASSPRDRGYEQYV. As DNA, the CDR3 is TGTGCCAGCAGCCCCCGGGACAGGGGTTACGAGCAGTACGTC.

The chain uses TRBV7-2 and TRBJ2-5; D perhaps matches TRBD2 (5 bases). CDR1 is SGHTA and CDR2 is FQGNSA in the germline V gene. The CDR3 is 16 residues long. V lost 3 bases and J lost 4, with 18 bases in between. The CDR3 loop reads CASSFYPGMGGETQYF. In DNA, the CDR3 is TGTGCCAGCAGCTTCTACCCCGGGATGGGCGGAGAGACCCAGTACTTC.